This TCR beta chain appears in the sequencing data of a study of post-analysis software for immune sequencing data. This clonotype was recorded a few times. Its antigen is as yet unknown. The CDR3 sequence is 15 residues long. The V gene's germline CDR1 is MGHRA and CDR2 YSYEKL. V was pared by 0 bases and J by 10 bases, with 16 bases between. Unique molecular identifiers had been added to the TCR beta cDNA libraries. TCRdb itself ran the PCR reads through MiXCR, one entry per CDR3 protein. Here the sample spans 650,000 to 850,000 distinct CDR3 sequences, 46% being singletons. Overall study results and limits: Elevated frequency relative to controls characterized 4 or 5 TRBV segments in patients, TRBV5-6, TRBV5-1 and TRBV20-1 among them.

This rearrangement joins TRBV4-1 to TRBJ2-1; maybe TRBD2 (5 bases). Sequencing was carried out using blood. The source is a girl under 18 with multiple sclerosis. This CDR3 reads CASSQERRPGEEQFF. In DNA, the CDR3 is TGCGCCAGCAGCCAAGAAAGGAGGCCCGGGGAGGAGCAGTTCTTC.